This T cell receptor (beta chain) was found in a study of vaccination and CD4 T cells after COVID-19. Study details: Six males and four females, two of them Hispanic, were enrolled as convalescents. Post-vaccination samples were procured at a median of around 79 days following dose two (range 14 to 241). Study conclusions and caveats: Within the convalescent patients, spike mono-reactivity was found in 304 of 307 vaccine-specific clones.

Sample treatment: approximately 11-day PBMC culture with coronavirus spike peptide pools or control peptides (ViraFEST assay). ViraFEST used peptide pools to expand antigen-specific T cells, then sequenced TCRs. The Oncomine TCR Beta short-read assay was applied to DNA of cultured CD4+ T cells. MiXCR, applied by TCRdb to the PCR reads, yields one record per CDR3 protein. The sample lists around 16,000 distinct CDR3 sequences, around 48% seen once, with more than 12% in the top ten. Comments on this clonotype: Its antigen is not identified.

The CDR3 has 15 residues. V was shortened by 0 bases and J by 4 bases, with 13 bases between the two germline ends. The germline V gene encodes CDR1 SGHRS and CDR2 YFSETQ. Specimen: CD4+ T cells from blood, cultured in vitro. The TCR was taken from a human donor who had recovered from COVID-19. The gene calls are TRBV5-1 and TRBJ2-5; tentative D call: TRBD1 (6 bases). CDR3 bases: TGCGCCAGCAGCTTGGACAGGGTTGGTGGAGAGACCCAGTACTTC. Its translation: CASSLDRVGGETQYF.